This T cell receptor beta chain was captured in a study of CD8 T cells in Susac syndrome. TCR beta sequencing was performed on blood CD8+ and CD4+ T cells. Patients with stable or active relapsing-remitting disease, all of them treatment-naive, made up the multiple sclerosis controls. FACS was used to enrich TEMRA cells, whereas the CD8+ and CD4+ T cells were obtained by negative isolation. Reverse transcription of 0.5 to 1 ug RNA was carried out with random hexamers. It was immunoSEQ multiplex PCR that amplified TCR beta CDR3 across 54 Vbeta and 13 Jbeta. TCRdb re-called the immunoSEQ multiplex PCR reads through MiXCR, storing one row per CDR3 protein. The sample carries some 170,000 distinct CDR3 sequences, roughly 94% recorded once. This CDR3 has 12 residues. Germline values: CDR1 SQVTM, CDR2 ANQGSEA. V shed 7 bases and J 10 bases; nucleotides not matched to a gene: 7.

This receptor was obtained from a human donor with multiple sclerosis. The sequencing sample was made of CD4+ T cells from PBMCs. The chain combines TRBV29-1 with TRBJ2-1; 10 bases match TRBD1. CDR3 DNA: TGCAGCGCTTCCGGGACAGGGGACGAGCAGTTCTTC. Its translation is CSASGTGDEQFF.